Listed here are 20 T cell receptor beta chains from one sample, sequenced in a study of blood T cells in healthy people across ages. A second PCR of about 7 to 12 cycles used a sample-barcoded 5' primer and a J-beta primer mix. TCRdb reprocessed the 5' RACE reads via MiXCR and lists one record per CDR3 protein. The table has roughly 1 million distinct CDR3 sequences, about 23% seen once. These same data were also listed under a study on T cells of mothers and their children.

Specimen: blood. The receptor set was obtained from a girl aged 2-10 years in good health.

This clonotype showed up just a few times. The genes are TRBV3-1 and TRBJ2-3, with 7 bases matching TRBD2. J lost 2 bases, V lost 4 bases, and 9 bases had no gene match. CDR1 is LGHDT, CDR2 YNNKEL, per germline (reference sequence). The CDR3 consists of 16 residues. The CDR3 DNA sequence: TGTGCCAGCAGCCTTCAGACTAGCTCTTCCACAGATACGCAGTATTTT. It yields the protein CASSLQTSSSTDTQYF.

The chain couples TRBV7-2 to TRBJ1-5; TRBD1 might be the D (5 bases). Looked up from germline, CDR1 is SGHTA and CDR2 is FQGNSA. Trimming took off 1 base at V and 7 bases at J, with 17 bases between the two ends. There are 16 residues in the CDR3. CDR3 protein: CASSLVHGASGQPQHF. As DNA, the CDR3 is TGTGCCAGCAGCTTAGTACACGGGGCGAGTGGACAGCCCCAGCATTTT. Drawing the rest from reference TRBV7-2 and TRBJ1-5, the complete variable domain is GAGVSQSPSNKVTEKGKDVELRCDPISGHTALYWYRQSLGQGLEFLIYFQGNSAPDKSGLPSDRFSAERTGGSVSTLTIQRTQQEDSAVYLCASSLVHGASGQPQHFGDGTRLSIL.

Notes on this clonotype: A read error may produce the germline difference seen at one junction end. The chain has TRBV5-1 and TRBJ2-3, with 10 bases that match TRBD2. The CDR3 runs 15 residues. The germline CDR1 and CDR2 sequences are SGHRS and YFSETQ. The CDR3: CAGSLAASGRDTQYF. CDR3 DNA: TGCGCCGGCAGCTTGGCCGCTAGCGGGAGAGATACGCAGTATTTT. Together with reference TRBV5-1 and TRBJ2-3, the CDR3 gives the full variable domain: KAGVTQTPRYLIKTRGQQVTLSCSPISGHRSVSWYQQTPGQGLQFLFEYFSETQRNKGNFPGRFSGRQFSNSRSEMNVSTLELGDSALYLCAGSLAASGRDTQYFGPGTRLTVL.

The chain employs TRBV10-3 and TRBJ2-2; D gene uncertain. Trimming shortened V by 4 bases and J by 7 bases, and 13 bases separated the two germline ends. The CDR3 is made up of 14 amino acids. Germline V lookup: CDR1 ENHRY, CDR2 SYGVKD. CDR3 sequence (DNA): TGTGCCATCAGTGTTAGTACGAGTGGCGGGGAGCTGTTTTTT. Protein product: CAISVSTSGGELFF.

CDR3 loop: CASSLRDRIYEQYF. The CDR3 DNA follows: TGTGCCAGCAGCCTCCGGGACAGAATCTACGAGCAGTACTTC. The chain uses TRBV7-9 and TRBJ2-7; 7 positions agree with TRBD1. Germline V lookup: CDR1 SEHNR, CDR2 FQNEAQ (reference sequence). This CDR3 contains 14 residues. Unmatched junction bases numbered 7, after V lost 5 bases and J lost 3 bases.

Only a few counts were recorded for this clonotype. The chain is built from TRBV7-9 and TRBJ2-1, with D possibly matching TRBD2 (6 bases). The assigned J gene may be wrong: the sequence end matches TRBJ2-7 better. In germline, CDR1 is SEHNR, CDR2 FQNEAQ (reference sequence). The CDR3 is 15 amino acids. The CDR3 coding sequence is TGTGCCAGCGTCCTTCTTGGTGGAGGGTCCTACGAGCAGTACTTC. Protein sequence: CASVLLGGGSYEQYF.

The CDR3 region has the DNA TGCGCCAGGAACCCGGACAGGGGGAGCGAGACCCAGTACTTC. This codes for CARNPDRGSETQYF. The V call is TRBV4-3, the J call TRBJ2-5, with 10 bases identical to TRBD1. Germline CDR1 and CDR2: LGHNA and YSLEER. Germline trimming cut 9 bases from V and 5 bases from J; bases unmatched to any gene: 9. The CDR3 loop spans 14 amino acids.

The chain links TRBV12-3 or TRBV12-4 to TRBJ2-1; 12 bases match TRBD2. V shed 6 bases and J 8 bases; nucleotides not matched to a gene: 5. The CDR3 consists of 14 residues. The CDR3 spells CASSPSGRGYEQFF. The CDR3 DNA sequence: TGTGCCAGCAGCCCTAGCGGGAGGGGTTATGAGCAGTTCTTC.

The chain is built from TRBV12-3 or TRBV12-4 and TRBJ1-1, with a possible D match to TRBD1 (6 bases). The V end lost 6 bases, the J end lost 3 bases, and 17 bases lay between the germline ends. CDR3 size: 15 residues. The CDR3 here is CASSTLGGRDTEAFF. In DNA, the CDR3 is TGTGCCAGCAGCACCTTAGGGGGGCGGGACACTGAAGCTTTCTTT.

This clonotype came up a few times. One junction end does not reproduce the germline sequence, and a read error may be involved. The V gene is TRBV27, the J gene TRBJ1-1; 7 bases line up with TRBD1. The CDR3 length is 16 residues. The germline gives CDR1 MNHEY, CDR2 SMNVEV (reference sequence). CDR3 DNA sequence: TGTGTCAGCAGTTTGCCAAACAGGGGATCGAACACTGAAGCTTTCTTT. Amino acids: CVSSLPNRGSNTEAFF.

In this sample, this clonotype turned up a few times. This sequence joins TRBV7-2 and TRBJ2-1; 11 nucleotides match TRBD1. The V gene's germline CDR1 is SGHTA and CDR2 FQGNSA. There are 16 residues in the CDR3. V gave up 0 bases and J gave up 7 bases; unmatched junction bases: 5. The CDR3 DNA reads TGTGCCAGCAGCTTAGCGGCCGGACAGGGGGCAAATGAGCAGTTCTTC. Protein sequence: CASSLAAGQGANEQFF.

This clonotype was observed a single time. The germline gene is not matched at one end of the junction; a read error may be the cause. DNA for the CDR3: TGTGCCAGCAGCCCGCACCTCTTC. Its protein product is CASSPHLF. V gene TRBV7-9 combines with J gene TRBJ2-5, with D uncertain. The germline V gene encodes CDR1 SEHNR and CDR2 FQNEAQ (reference sequence). CDR3 length: 8 residues.

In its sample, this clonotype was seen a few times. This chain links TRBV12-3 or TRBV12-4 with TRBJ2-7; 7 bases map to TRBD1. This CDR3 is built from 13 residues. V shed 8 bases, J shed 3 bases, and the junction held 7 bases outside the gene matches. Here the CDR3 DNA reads TGTGCCAGCGCCGGGACAGTGATCTACGAGCAGTACTTC. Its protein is CASAGTVIYEQYF.

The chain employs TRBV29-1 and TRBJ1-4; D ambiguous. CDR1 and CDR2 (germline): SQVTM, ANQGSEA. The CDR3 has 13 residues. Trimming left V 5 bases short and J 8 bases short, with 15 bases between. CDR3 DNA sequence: TGCAGCGTTTCGGCAGCGGGAGGGGAAAAACTGTTTTTT. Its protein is CSVSAAGGEKLFF.

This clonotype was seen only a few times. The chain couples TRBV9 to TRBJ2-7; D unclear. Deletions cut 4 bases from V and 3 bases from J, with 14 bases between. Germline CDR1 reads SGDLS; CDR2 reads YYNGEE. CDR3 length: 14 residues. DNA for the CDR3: TGTGCCAGCAGCACTCTCCCCGGCCGCTACGAGCAGTACTTC. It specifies CASSTLPGRYEQYF.

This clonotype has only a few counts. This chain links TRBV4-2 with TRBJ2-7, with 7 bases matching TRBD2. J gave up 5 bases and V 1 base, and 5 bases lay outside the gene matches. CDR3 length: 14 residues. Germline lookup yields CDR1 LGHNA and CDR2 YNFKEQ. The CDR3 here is CASSQGLAADEQYF. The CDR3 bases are TGTGCCAGCAGCCAAGGTCTAGCGGCCGACGAGCAGTACTTC.

The CDR3 spells CAVKNIVTSASSYNEQFF. The CDR3 DNA is TGTGCCGTCAAGAATATCGTTACTAGCGCAAGCTCCTACAATGAGCAGTTCTTC. V usage is TRBV7-9 and J usage is TRBJ2-1; 7 nucleotides agree with TRBD2. J lost 0 bases, V lost 11 bases, and 19 bases had no gene match. This CDR3 has 18 amino acids. Per the germline V gene, CDR1 is SEHNR and CDR2 is FQNEAQ (reference sequence).

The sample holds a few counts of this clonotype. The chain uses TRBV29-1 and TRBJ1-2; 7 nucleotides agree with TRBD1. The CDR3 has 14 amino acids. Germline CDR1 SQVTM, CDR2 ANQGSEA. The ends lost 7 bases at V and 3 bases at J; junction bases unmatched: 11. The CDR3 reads CSALGGQLDYGYTF. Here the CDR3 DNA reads TGCAGCGCCCTCGGGGGACAGCTAGACTATGGCTACACCTTC. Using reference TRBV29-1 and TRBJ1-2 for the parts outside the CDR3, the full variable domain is SAVISQKPSRDICQRGTSLTIQCQVDSQVTMMFWYRQQPGQSLTLIATANQGSEATYESGFVIDKFPISRPNLTFSTLTVSNMSPEDSSIYLCSALGGQLDYGYTFGSGTRLTVV.

CDR3 nucleotide sequence: TGTGCCAGCAGTTTTCGTAGACTAGCGGGGTGGAGGGAGACCCAGTACTTC. Its protein product is CASSFRRLAGWRETQYF. The chain recombines TRBV28 with TRBJ2-5; 11 nucleotides agree with TRBD2. Germline lookup yields CDR1 MDHEN and CDR2 SYDVKM. Trimming cost V 3 bases and J 5 bases; bases outside gene matches: 11. The CDR3 length is 17 residues.

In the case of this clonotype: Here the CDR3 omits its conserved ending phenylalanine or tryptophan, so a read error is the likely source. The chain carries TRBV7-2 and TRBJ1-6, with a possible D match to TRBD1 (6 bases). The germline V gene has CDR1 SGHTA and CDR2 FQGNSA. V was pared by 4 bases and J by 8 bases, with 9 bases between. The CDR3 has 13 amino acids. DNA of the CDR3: TGTGCCAGCAGCTCATACAGGGATTCACCCCTCCACATT. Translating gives CASSSYRDSPLHI.